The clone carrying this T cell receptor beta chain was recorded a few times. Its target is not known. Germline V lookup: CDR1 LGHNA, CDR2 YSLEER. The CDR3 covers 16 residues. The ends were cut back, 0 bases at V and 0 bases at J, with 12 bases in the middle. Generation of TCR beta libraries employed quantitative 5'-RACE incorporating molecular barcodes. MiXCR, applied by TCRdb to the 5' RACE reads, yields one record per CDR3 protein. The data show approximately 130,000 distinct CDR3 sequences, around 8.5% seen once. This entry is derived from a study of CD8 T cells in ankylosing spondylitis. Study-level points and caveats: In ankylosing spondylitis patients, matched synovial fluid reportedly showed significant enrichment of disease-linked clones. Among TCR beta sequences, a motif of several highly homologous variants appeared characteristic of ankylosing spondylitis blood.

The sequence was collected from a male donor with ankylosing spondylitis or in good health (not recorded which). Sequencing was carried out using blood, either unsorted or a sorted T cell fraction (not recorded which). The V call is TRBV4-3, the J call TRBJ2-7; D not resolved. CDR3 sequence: CASSQDSSTSSYEQYF. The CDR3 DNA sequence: TGCGCCAGCAGCCAAGATTCTTCGACAAGCTCCTACGAGCAGTACTTC.